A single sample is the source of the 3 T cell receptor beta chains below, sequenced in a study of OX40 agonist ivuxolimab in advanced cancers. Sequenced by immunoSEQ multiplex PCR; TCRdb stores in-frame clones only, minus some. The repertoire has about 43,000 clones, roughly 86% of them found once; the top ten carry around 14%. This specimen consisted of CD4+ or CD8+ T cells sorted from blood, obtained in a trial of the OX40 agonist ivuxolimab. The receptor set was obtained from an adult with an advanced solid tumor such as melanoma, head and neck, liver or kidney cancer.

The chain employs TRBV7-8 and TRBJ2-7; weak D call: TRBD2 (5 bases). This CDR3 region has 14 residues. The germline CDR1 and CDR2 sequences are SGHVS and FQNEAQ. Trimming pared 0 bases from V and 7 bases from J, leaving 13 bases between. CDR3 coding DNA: TGTGCCAGCAGCTTAGCACCCATGAGGGATGAGCAGTACTTC. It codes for CASSLAPMRDEQYF.

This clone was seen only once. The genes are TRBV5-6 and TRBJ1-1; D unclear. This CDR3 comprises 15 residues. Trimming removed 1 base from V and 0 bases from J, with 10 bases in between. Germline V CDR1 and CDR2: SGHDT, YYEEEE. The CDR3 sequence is CASSLRRSMNTEAFF. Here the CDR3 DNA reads TGTGCCAGCAGCTTGCGACGGTCAATGAACACTGAAGCTTTCTTT.

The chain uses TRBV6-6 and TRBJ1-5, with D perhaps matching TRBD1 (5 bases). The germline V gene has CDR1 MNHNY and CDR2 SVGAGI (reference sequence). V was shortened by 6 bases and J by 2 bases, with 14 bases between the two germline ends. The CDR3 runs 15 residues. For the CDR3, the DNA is TGTGCCAGCAGCCTAACAGGAGATGGCAATCAGCCCCAGCATTTT. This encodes CASSLTGDGNQPQHF.